What follows are 21 T cell receptor beta chains derived from one specimen sequenced in a study of blood T cells in healthy people across ages. The second PCR ran roughly 6 to 11 cycles with a sample-barcoded 5' primer and J-beta primers. TCRdb recomputed calls from the 5' RACE reads with MiXCR, one row per CDR3 protein. The data hold some 920,000 distinct CDR3 sequences, with about 53% observed a single time. Specimen: blood. The receptors here all came from a woman aged 55-75 years in good health.

This clonotype was observed a handful of times. V gene TRBV7-9 combines with J gene TRBJ2-7; the D gene is possibly TRBD1 (6 bases). CDR3 size: 14 residues. V lost 5 bases and J 3 bases, leaving 14 bases between the germline ends. From germline, CDR1 is SEHNR and CDR2 FQNEAQ (reference sequence). CDR3 coding DNA: TGTGCCAGCAGCCAACCTGGACAGATCTACGAGCAGTACTTC. Translated, it gives CASSQPGQIYEQYF.

Concerning this clonotype itself: Compared with germline, one end of the junction differs, possibly owing to a read error. V is TRBV5-1 and J is TRBJ2-1; D call uncertain. The CDR3 sequence is 14 residues long. CDR1 and CDR2 from the germline V gene are SGHRS and YFSETQ. The CDR3 DNA reads as TGCGCCAGCAGATTGGAGCCTTCCTACAATGAGCAGTTCTTC. Its protein product is CASRLEPSYNEQFF.

This clonotype was counted between two and nine times. The chain joins TRBV28 to TRBJ2-7, with TRBD1 matching 7 bases. Per germline, CDR1 MDHEN and CDR2 SYDVKM. This CDR3 region has 15 residues. After removal of 4 bases from V and 2 bases from J, the junction contained 8 bases not matched to a gene. The CDR3 coding sequence is TGTGCCAGCAGTTCCCCAGGGGGTGGAACCTACGAGCAGTACTTC. Translated: CASSSPGGGTYEQYF.

The table lists this clonotype with a few counts. The V gene is TRBV29-1, the J gene TRBJ2-5; a possible D gene is TRBD2 (5 bases). The germline CDR1 and CDR2 sequences are SQVTM and ANQGSEA. V was trimmed by 6 bases and J by 4 bases, leaving 18 bases between them. The CDR3 is 14 residues long. This CDR3 is CSVSERSRGETQYF. CDR3 coding DNA: TGCAGCGTCTCCGAGCGGTCCCGGGGAGAGACCCAGTACTTC. Looking up the rest from reference TRBV29-1 and TRBJ2-5 gives the full variable domain: SAVISQKPSRDICQRGTSLTIQCQVDSQVTMMFWYRQQPGQSLTLIATANQGSEATYESGFVIDKFPISRPNLTFSTLTVSNMSPEDSSIYLCSVSERSRGETQYFGPGTRLLVL.

The genes are TRBV20-1 and TRBJ2-3; 7 bases line up with TRBD2. This CDR3 is 13 amino acids long. Germline CDR1 reads DFQATT; CDR2 reads SNEGSKA (reference sequence). Unmatched junction bases numbered 2, after V lost 4 bases and J lost 1 base. DNA of the CDR3: TGCAGTGCTATTGGGGGGGGCACAGATACGCAGTATTTT. Translating gives CSAIGGGTDTQYF.

The V and J genes are TRBV12-3 or TRBV12-4 and TRBJ2-1; 10 bases align to TRBD2. The CDR3 spans 16 residues. V dropped 5 bases and J dropped 1; count of bases not matched to a gene: 5. The CDR3 DNA sequence: TGTGCCAGCAGTCCACAACTAGCGGGGTCCTACAATGAGCAGTTCTTC. Amino acids: CASSPQLAGSYNEQFF.

The sample holds a few counts of this clonotype. V usage is TRBV4-1 and J usage is TRBJ2-5; 11 nucleotides line up with TRBD1. This CDR3 contains 15 residues. With V trimmed by 0 bases and J by 5 bases, 2 bases remained unmatched. The germline V gene encodes CDR1 MGHRA and CDR2 YSYEKL. The CDR3 nucleotides are TGCGCCAGCAGCCAAGAGGACAGGGGGCTGGAGACCCAGTACTTC. Protein sequence: CASSQEDRGLETQYF.

The genes are TRBV3-1 and TRBJ2-3, with D perhaps given as TRBD1 or TRBD2 (7 bases each). In germline, CDR1 is LGHDT, CDR2 YNNKEL (reference sequence). Trimming pared 4 bases from V and 2 bases from J, leaving 16 bases between. The CDR3 has 16 amino acids. In DNA, the CDR3 is TGTGCCAGCAGCCGGGAGGGACAGTACAACACAGATACGCAGTATTTT. It specifies CASSREGQYNTDTQYF.

The chain joins TRBV20-1 to TRBJ2-5, with 7 bases identical to TRBD1. The end of the DNA aligns better with TRBJ2-7, so the J call may be wrong. Germline-derived CDR1 and CDR2 are DFQATT and SNEGSKA (reference sequence). This CDR3 is 17 amino acids long. In nucleotides, the CDR3 is TGCAGTGCTAGAGAGAAGGAACTGACAGGGATTGTCGACGAGCAGTACTTC. Encoded protein: CSAREKELTGIVDEQYF.

The V gene is TRBV20-1, the J gene TRBJ2-5; 15 bases are shared with TRBD2. The CDR3 extends over 15 amino acids. From germline, CDR1 is DFQATT and CDR2 SNEGSKA (reference sequence). V shed 6 bases and J 5 bases; nucleotides not matched to a gene: 7. The CDR3 spells CSAAEGTSGRETQYF. In DNA form, the CDR3 reads TGCAGTGCGGCAGAGGGGACTAGCGGGAGGGAGACCCAGTACTTC.

This chain connects TRBV20-1 to TRBJ2-7; D may be TRBD1 (5 bases). Trimming stripped 2 bases from V and 6 bases from J, with 14 bases between. Germline V gene sequence: CDR1 DFQATT, CDR2 SNEGSKA (reference sequence). There are 13 residues in the CDR3. CDR3 sequence reads: CSARSRAQLEQYF. CDR3 DNA sequence: TGCAGTGCTAGATCCAGGGCCCAACTCGAGCAGTACTTC.

This clonotype was recorded once. This chain uses TRBV20-1 with TRBJ2-7, with D possibly being TRBD1 or TRBD2 (7 bases each). Trimming took off 2 bases at V and 5 bases at J, with 16 bases between the two ends. This CDR3 has 14 residues. The V gene's germline CDR1 is DFQATT and CDR2 SNEGSKA (reference sequence). CDR3 nucleotide sequence: TGCAGTGCTAGAAGACCCAGGGGGGGAGACGAGCAGTACTTC. Translation: CSARRPRGGDEQYF.

The genes are TRBV27 and TRBJ2-1, with 15 nucleotides matching TRBD2. Looked up from germline, CDR1 is MNHEY and CDR2 is SMNVEV (reference sequence). V shed 2 bases, J shed 7 bases, and the junction held 12 bases outside the gene matches. The CDR3 contains 19 residues. The CDR3 is CASSLLAPGLAGGRNEQFF. The DNA for the CDR3 is TGTGCCAGCAGTTTACTTGCGCCGGGACTAGCGGGAGGTAGGAATGAGCAGTTCTTC.

The chain joins TRBV18 to TRBJ1-1; weak D call: TRBD1 (5 bases). V was shortened by 3 bases and J by 11 bases, with 25 bases between the two germline ends. This CDR3 has 16 amino acids. In germline, CDR1 is KGHSH, CDR2 LQKENI. The CDR3 loop is CASSPEGRPWGEKAFF. The DNA for the CDR3 is TGTGCCAGCTCACCGGAAGGGCGGCCGTGGGGGGAGAAGGCTTTCTTT.

V gene TRBV4-2 combines with J gene TRBJ2-5, with a tentative D call TRBD2 (6 bases). Per germline, CDR1 LGHNA and CDR2 YNFKEQ. There are 16 residues in the CDR3. Between the trimmed V and J ends, which lost 4 bases and 1 base, there was a span of 16 bases. CDR3 in amino acids: CASSPIFGGAQETQYF. Written as DNA, the CDR3 is TGTGCCAGCAGCCCTATCTTCGGGGGAGCCCAAGAGACCCAGTACTTC.

The rearrangement links TRBV6-5 to TRBJ2-7; TRBD1 is a possible D gene (6 bases). Germline V gene data show CDR1 as MNHEY and CDR2 as SVGAGI. V dropped 6 bases and J dropped 3 bases, with 18 bases sitting between them. This CDR3 has 15 residues. CDR3 residues: CASRNPRDTIYEQYF. The CDR3, as DNA: TGTGCCAGCAGGAACCCCCGGGACACGATCTACGAGCAGTACTTC.

The chain couples TRBV24-1 to TRBJ2-4, with TRBD2 as a possible D gene (5 bases). The germline V gene has CDR1 KGHDR and CDR2 SFDVKD. V lost 4 bases and J lost 4, with 7 bases in between. The CDR3 is 13 residues long. The CDR3 DNA is TGTGCCACCAGTGACACGGGGAAAAACATTCAGTACTTC. This translates into CATSDTGKNIQYF.

This clonotype is a singleton in its sample. The chain employs TRBV4-2 and TRBJ2-3, with a possible D match to TRBD2 (5 bases). The CDR3 has 16 residues. CDR1 is LGHNA, CDR2 YNFKEQ, per germline. Trimming removed 2 bases from V and 4 bases from J, with 16 bases in between. In DNA form, the CDR3 reads TGTGCCAGCAGCCAACTCGGACTGGGGTTTTCAGATACGCAGTATTTT. It encodes CASSQLGLGFSDTQYF.

At least ten counts were recorded for this clonotype. The V and J genes are TRBV20-1 and TRBJ2-1, with D perhaps TRBD1 (6 bases). This CDR3 region has 13 residues. V was clipped by 6 bases and J by 9 bases, with 18 bases between them. Germline CDR1 and CDR2: DFQATT and SNEGSKA (reference sequence). In DNA, the CDR3 is TGCAGTGCAACTACAACAGGGTTCGCTGAGCAGTTCTTC. It is translated as CSATTTGFAEQFF.

The rearrangement joins TRBV5-3 to TRBJ2-4; possible D gene TRBD1, 5 bases. TRBV5-3 is an ORF for which the function is uncertain. The length of the CDR3 is 17 residues. V was cut by 0 bases and J by 2 bases, with 15 bases left in between. The DNA for the CDR3 is TGTGCCAGAAGCTTGGGATCCCCTGGGGCACCCAAAAACATTCAGTACTTC. It encodes CARSLGSPGAPKNIQYF.

The chain uses TRBV7-3 and TRBJ2-7; possible D gene TRBD1, 5 bases. This CDR3 is built from 15 residues. Germline V gene sequence: CDR1 SGHTA, CDR2 FQGTGA. Trimming removed 2 bases at V and 2 bases at J, with 13 bases between. The CDR3 loop is CASSLRSAGPYEQYF. CDR3 nucleotides: TGTGCCAGCAGCTTACGGTCAGCAGGGCCCTACGAGCAGTACTTC.